This T cell receptor beta chain was obtained from a study of CXCR3-negative and CXCR3-positive naive CD8 T cells. cDNA libraries for TRB were generated by 5' RACE incorporating UMI labels. Following a re-call of the 5' RACE reads, TCRdb has one entry per CDR3 protein and lacks DNA. With tens of thousands of distinct CDR3 sequences in the sample, the ten largest clones hold around 1.9%. Looked up from germline, CDR1 is SNHLY and CDR2 is FYNNEI. The CDR3 is 14 amino acids. This chain uses TRBV2 with TRBJ1-1; the D call from TCRdb, TRBD1, cannot be confirmed without DNA. Sequenced input: naive CXCR3- CD8+ T cells from blood. The subset is: CD45RO-CCR7+CD27+CD95- naive CD8+ T cells lacking CXCR3 (TNR3-). This TCR was sampled from a human donor in good health. Some clones in this sample may be carry-over from other donors' samples. CDR3 sequence reads: CASSMTATNTEAFF.